These 22 T cell receptor beta chains were sequenced from one sample in a study of T cells in Graves' hyperthyroidism and ophthalmopathy (dated by TCRdb to between 2019 and 2020). Library prep was done by multiplex PCR. The instrument given in TCRdb is Illumina HiSeq 2000. TCR beta CDR3 regions were amplified from RNA transcripts. The TCR CDR3 was subjected to a first round of RT-PCR using the HTBI primer set and the Qiagen OneStep RT-PCR kit. TCRdb itself trimmed the public reads at Q25 with fastp, ran MiXCR and retained productive beta chains. Each entry merges the rows of one CDR3 protein and shows their most common DNA and genes. Present in this sample are 450,000 to 700,000 distinct CDR3 sequences, around 45% of which were seen just once. More than 7.5% of the sample comes from the top ten. The specimen sequenced was peripheral blood or thyroid tissue (not recorded which). The receptors derive from a woman aged 18-29 years with Graves' hyperthyroidism.

The V gene is TRBV7-9, the J gene TRBJ2-7, with 10 bases that match TRBD2. In germline, CDR1 is SEHNR, CDR2 FQNEAQ (reference sequence). The CDR3 has 15 amino acids. Trimming at V came to 1 base and at J to 7 bases, leaving 7 bases not matched to a gene. As DNA, the CDR3 is TGTGCCAGCAGCTTAGAATTAGCGGGAGGAAATGAGCAGTACTTC. This codes for CASSLELAGGNEQYF.

The table lists this clonotype with a count of one. This sequence joins TRBV29-1 and TRBJ1-2; unclear D gene. This CDR3 region has 13 residues. Trimming shortened V by 8 bases and J by 3 bases, and 16 bases separated the two germline ends. Germline CDR1 reads SQVTM; CDR2 reads ANQGSEA. The CDR3 DNA is TGCAGCCATAAGGGCCTTAGGGACTATGGCTACACCTTC. Its protein is CSHKGLRDYGYTF.

This clonotype was found many times. The V and J genes are TRBV20-1 and TRBJ1-1; the D is unclear. Germline CDR1 is DFQATT and CDR2 is SNEGSKA (reference sequence). V dropped 3 bases and J dropped 5 bases, with 13 bases sitting between them. This CDR3 spans 13 amino acids. For the CDR3, the DNA is TGCAGTGCTAGGTTCGGGGAGTGGACTGAAGCTTTCTTT. Encoded protein: CSARFGEWTEAFF.

This clonotype was recorded at least ten times. V usage is TRBV27 and J usage is TRBJ1-1; possible D gene TRBD1, 5 bases. V was shortened by 6 bases and J by 4 bases, with 18 bases between the two germline ends. The CDR3 runs 15 residues. Germline V gene lookup returns CDR1 MNHEY and CDR2 SMNVEV (reference sequence). CDR3 sequence reads: CASRTIGARFTEAFF. The CDR3, as DNA: TGTGCCAGCAGAACCATTGGGGCCCGGTTCACTGAAGCTTTCTTT.

The genes are TRBV2 and TRBJ2-1; D remains unclear. The CDR3 is made up of 15 amino acids. Trimming cost V 10 bases and J 6 bases, with 22 bases left between them. Germline V CDR1 and CDR2: SNHLY, FYNNEI. CDR3 bases: TGTGCCACCCAGCCGTCCCGTAGTTCGCGCAATGAGCAGTTCTTC. The encoded protein is CATQPSRSSRNEQFF.

The chain combines TRBV9 with TRBJ1-1; D gene ambiguous. The CDR3 runs 15 residues. The germline gives CDR1 SGDLS, CDR2 YYNGEE. V lost 7 bases, J lost 1 base, and 17 bases lay in between. The CDR3 loop is CASVQDLGGNTEAFF. The CDR3 DNA is TGTGCCAGCGTCCAAGACCTTGGTGGGAACACTGAAGCTTTCTTT.

This clonotype has at least ten counts. The chain combines TRBV29-1 with TRBJ1-2, with TRBD1 matching over 7 bases. Germline CDR1 and CDR2: SQVTM and ANQGSEA. With V trimmed by 5 bases and J by 8 bases, 2 bases remained unmatched. The CDR3 is 10 amino acids. CDR3 sequence: CSVRQGGYTF. CDR3 nucleotide sequence: TGCAGCGTTAGACAGGGAGGCTACACCTTC.

Many counts were recorded for this clonotype. The J gene is TRBJ1-6, the V gene TRBV20-1; no clear D. V was pared by 4 bases and J by 0 bases, with 13 bases between. Per the germline V gene, CDR1 is DFQATT and CDR2 is SNEGSKA (reference sequence). This CDR3 has 16 amino acids. This CDR3 reads CSAIMAASSYNSPLHF. In DNA, the CDR3 is TGCAGTGCTATTATGGCCGCGAGCTCCTATAATTCACCCCTCCACTTT.

V is TRBV29-1 and J is TRBJ1-5, with 7 positions matching TRBD1. The V gene's germline CDR1 is SQVTM and CDR2 ANQGSEA. The CDR3 is 14 amino acids. Trimming removed 4 bases from V and 5 bases from J; junction bases left unmatched: 8. CDR3 DNA: TGCAGCGTTGGACTGGGGACAGCCTATCAGCCCCAGCATTTT. It is translated as CSVGLGTAYQPQHF.

This clonotype was observed many times. The chain uses TRBV9 and TRBJ2-7; a possible D gene is TRBD2 (5 bases). Trimming took off 0 bases at V and 2 bases at J, with 15 bases between the two ends. This CDR3 is built from 16 residues. Germline lookup yields CDR1 SGDLS and CDR2 YYNGEE. The CDR3 protein is CASSVDPGAVTYEQYF. CDR3 sequence (DNA): TGTGCCAGCAGCGTAGACCCTGGAGCGGTGACCTACGAGCAGTACTTC.

This clonotype was recorded many times. The chain is built from TRBV6-5 and TRBJ1-5, with D hard to call. The CDR3 has 13 residues. The V gene's germline CDR1 is MNHEY and CDR2 SVGAGI. V gave up 2 bases and J gave up 6 bases, with 8 bases separating them. CDR3 amino acids: CASSYGRTQPQHF. The CDR3 DNA follows: TGTGCCAGCAGTTACGGACGGACTCAGCCCCAGCATTTT.

The CDR3: CASSRGGQGYNEQYF. CDR3 DNA sequence: TGTGCCAGCAGCCGGGGGGGACAGGGATACAATGAGCAGTACTTC. The chain employs TRBV7-2 and TRBJ2-7; TRBD1 might be the D (9 bases). CDR1 and CDR2 (germline): SGHTA, FQGNSA. Trimming took 5 bases from V and 7 from J, leaving 21 bases between them. The length of the CDR3 is 15 residues. The full variable domain, in which reference TRBV7-2 and TRBJ2-7 provide the parts outside the CDR3, is GAGVSQSPSNKVTEKGKDVELRCDPISGHTALYWYRQSLGQGLEFLIYFQGNSAPDKSGLPSDRFSAERTGGSVSTLTIQRTQQEDSAVYLCASSRGGQGYNEQYFGPGTRLTVT.

The rearrangement uses TRBV7-3 and TRBJ1-1; the D is unclear. There are 16 residues in the CDR3. Trimming stripped 6 bases from V and 6 bases from J, with 23 bases between. Germline V gene lookup returns CDR1 SGHTA and CDR2 FQGTGA. The CDR3 DNA reads TGTGCCAGCAGGCCCCTCCGGGGATCCATGAGCCCTGAAGCTTTCTTT. It translates to CASRPLRGSMSPEAFF.

DNA for the CDR3: TGTGCCTTCCAGCGGGACGGTCACTACGAGCAGTACTTC. This codes for CAFQRDGHYEQYF. J is TRBJ2-7 and V is TRBV2; 7 bases are shared with TRBD2. V lost 11 bases, J lost 3 bases, and 10 bases stayed unmatched. The CDR3 totals 13 residues. The germline CDR1 and CDR2 sequences are SNHLY and FYNNEI.

This clonotype was observed many times. The chain is built from TRBV6-1 and TRBJ1-2; 8 bases agree with TRBD1. Germline V lookup: CDR1 MNHNS, CDR2 SASEGT. This CDR3 is 12 amino acids long. Germline trimming cut 6 bases from V and 7 bases from J; bases unmatched to any gene: 4. The CDR3 reads CASRTTGGGYTF. DNA for the CDR3: TGTGCCAGCAGGACAACAGGGGGTGGCTACACCTTC.

This clonotype was found many times. The CDR3 protein is CSARDLAGAGELFF. Here the CDR3 DNA reads TGCAGTGCTAGAGATCTAGCGGGAGCCGGGGAGCTGTTTTTT. This rearrangement joins TRBV20-1 to TRBJ2-2, with 10 bases fitting TRBD2. Germline V gene sequence: CDR1 DFQATT, CDR2 SNEGSKA (reference sequence). Germline trimming cut 0 bases from V and 6 bases from J; bases unmatched to any gene: 1. The CDR3 runs to 14 residues.

The chain joins TRBV7-3 to TRBJ2-7; 11 positions match TRBD2. The end of the DNA aligns better with TRBJ2-1, so the J call may be wrong. The CDR3 has 15 amino acids. Germline V lookup: CDR1 SGHTA, CDR2 FQGTGA. In nucleotides, the CDR3 is TGTGCCAGCAGCTTAAGTGGGACTAGCGGACAAGAGCAGTTCTTC. Amino acids: CASSLSGTSGQEQFF.

This clonotype was found many times. The chain couples TRBV4-1 to TRBJ2-7; 9 bases map to TRBD2. V lost 0 bases, J lost 2 bases, and 5 bases stayed unmatched. This CDR3 region has 16 residues. Germline V gives CDR1 MGHRA, CDR2 YSYEKL. In DNA, the CDR3 is TGCGCCAGCAGCCAAGATCCTAGCGGGATCACCTACGAGCAGTACTTC. Its protein product is CASSQDPSGITYEQYF.

The chain recombines TRBV11-1 with TRBJ1-2; 7 positions agree with TRBD1. The CDR3 is 13 residues long. The V gene's germline CDR1 is SGHAT and CDR2 FQDESV (reference sequence). With V trimmed by 6 bases and J by 6 bases, 7 bases remained unmatched. The CDR3 region is CASRSRQGNGYTF. CDR3 nucleotide sequence: TGTGCCAGCAGGTCCCGACAGGGCAATGGCTACACCTTC.

In this sample, this clonotype turned up many times. This sequence joins TRBV20-1 and TRBJ1-6; TRBD1 aligns across 7 bases. Germline CDR1 reads DFQATT; CDR2 reads SNEGSKA (reference sequence). The CDR3 loop spans 14 amino acids. V lost 4 bases, J lost 10 bases, and 10 bases stayed unmatched. This CDR3 is CSANGDREGSPLHF. The CDR3 DNA is TGCAGTGCTAACGGAGACAGGGAGGGATCACCCCTCCACTTT.

Concerning this clonotype: Germline and junction disagree at one end, which may indicate a read error. V gene TRBV20-1 combines with J gene TRBJ2-1; TRBD2 matches at 8 bases. CDR1 is DFQATT, CDR2 SNEGSKA, per germline (reference sequence). The CDR3 has 15 amino acids. In DNA form, the CDR3 reads TGCAGTGCAAGAGGGCCACTAGCGGAAAACAATGAGCAGTTCTTC. Protein: CSARGPLAENNEQFF.

The table lists this clonotype with many counts. The genes are TRBV5-8 and TRBJ1-2, with unresolved D. Trimming pared 4 bases from V and 0 bases from J, leaving 4 bases between. Germline lookup yields CDR1 SGHTS and CDR2 YDEGEE. CDR3 length: 12 amino acids. The CDR3 spells CASSGSNYGYTF. As DNA, the CDR3 is TGTGCCAGCAGCGGATCTAACTATGGCTACACCTTC.